This entry is about one T cell receptor (beta chain). The antigen remains unidentified. This entry is derived from a study of a mutant IDH1 vaccine in newly diagnosed glioma. This sample's time point: week 47, end of study. Each vaccine dose was 300 ug of mutant IDH1 20-mer peptide, with topical imiquimod. The study gave patients eight vaccinations in weeks 1, 3, 5, 7, 11, 15, 19, 23. Donors had new WHO grade 3 or 4 IDH1-mutant, ATRX-lost astrocytomas. The CDR3 is 14 amino acids. V gave up 6 bases and J gave up 2 bases, with 13 bases separating them. From germline, CDR1 is MNHEY and CDR2 SVGAGI. The assay was immunoSEQ multiplex PCR, and TCRdb's table has in-frame clones only and misses some. Of over 30,000 clones in the sample, approximately 87% were seen once.

The gene calls are TRBV6-5 and TRBJ1-1; weak D call: TRBD1 (5 bases). This TCR came from a woman aged 25 to 39 with glioma. Sample: PBMCs, taken from a glioma patient whose treatment included an IDH1 peptide vaccine. In nucleotides, the CDR3 is TGTGCCAGCAGAAGGGACTTGCAAAACACTGAAGCTTTCTTT. Its translation is CASRRDLQNTEAFF.